Detailed here is one T cell receptor (beta chain). No antigen is known for it. V lost 0 bases to trimming and J lost 4 bases; unmatched junction nucleotides: 11. Looked up from germline, CDR1 is SGHRS and CDR2 is YFSETQ. CDR3 size: 17 residues. TCRdb redid the calling of the 5' RACE reads with MiXCR, one entry per CDR3 protein. This sample has fewer than 750,000 distinct CDR3 sequences, with around 20% found just once. This entry belongs to a study of CD8 T cells in ankylosing spondylitis. Regarding the study as a whole: Characteristic of ankylosing spondylitis blood, it appeared, was a TCR beta motif comprising several highly homologous variants.

Sequencing was performed on blood, either unsorted or a sorted T cell fraction (not recorded which). The source is a male donor with ankylosing spondylitis. The chain employs TRBV5-1 and TRBJ1-2, with 8 bases fitting TRBD1. CDR3 protein: CASSLDRGTGELYGYTF. CDR3 coding DNA: TGCGCCAGCAGCTTGGATCGCGGGACAGGTGAACTCTATGGCTACACCTTC.